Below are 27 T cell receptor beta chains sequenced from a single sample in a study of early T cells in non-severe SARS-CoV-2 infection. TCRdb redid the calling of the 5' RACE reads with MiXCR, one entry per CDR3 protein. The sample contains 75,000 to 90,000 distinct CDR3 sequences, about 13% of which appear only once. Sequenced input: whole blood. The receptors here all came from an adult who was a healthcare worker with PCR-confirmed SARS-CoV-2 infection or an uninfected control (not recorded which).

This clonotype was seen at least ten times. DNA for the CDR3: TGTGCCAGCAGTTATGGACAGACCGCAACTAATGAAAAACTGTTTTTT. This translates into CASSYGQTATNEKLFF. The chain combines TRBV6-6 with TRBJ1-4; a weak D match, TRBD1 (6 bases). The CDR3 has 16 residues. Germline V lookup: CDR1 MNHNY, CDR2 SVGAGI (reference sequence). V dropped 3 bases and J dropped 0 bases, with 11 bases sitting between them.

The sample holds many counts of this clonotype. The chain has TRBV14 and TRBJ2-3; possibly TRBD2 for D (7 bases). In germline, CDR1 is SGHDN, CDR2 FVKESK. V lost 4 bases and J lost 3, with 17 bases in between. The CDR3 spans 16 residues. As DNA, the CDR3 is TGTGCCAGCAGCCCCCCAAGGGGAGGGGGGACAGATACGCAGTATTTT. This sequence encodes CASSPPRGGGTDTQYF.

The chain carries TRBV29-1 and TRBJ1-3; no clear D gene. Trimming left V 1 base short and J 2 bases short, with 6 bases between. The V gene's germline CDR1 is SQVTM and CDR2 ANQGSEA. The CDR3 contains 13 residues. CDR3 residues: CSVEGTTGNTIYF. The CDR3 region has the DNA TGCAGCGTTGAAGGTACTACTGGAAACACCATATATTTT.

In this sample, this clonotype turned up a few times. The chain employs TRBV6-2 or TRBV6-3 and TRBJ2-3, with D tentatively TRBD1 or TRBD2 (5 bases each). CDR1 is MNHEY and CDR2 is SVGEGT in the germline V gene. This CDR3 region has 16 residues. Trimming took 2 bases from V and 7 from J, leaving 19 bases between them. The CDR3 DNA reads TGTGCCAGCAGTTACGGGACGACCTCCTCTCAATATACGCAGTATTTT. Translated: CASSYGTTSSQYTQYF.

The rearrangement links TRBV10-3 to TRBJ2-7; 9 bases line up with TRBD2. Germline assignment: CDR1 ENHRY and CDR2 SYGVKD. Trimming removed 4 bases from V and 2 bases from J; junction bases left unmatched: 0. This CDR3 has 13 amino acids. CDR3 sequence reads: CAISGGRAYEQYF. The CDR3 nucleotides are TGTGCCATCAGTGGCGGGAGGGCCTACGAGCAGTACTTC.

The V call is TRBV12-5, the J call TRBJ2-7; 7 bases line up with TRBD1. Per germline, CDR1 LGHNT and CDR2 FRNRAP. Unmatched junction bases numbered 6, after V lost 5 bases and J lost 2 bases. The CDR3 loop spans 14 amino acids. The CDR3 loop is CASGLGQDTYEQYF. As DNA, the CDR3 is TGTGCTAGTGGTCTCGGACAGGACACCTACGAGCAGTACTTC.

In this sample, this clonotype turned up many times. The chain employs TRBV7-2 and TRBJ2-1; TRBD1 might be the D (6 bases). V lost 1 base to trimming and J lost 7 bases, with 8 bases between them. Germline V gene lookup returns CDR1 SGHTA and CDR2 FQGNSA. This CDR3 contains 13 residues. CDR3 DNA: TGTGCCAGCAGCTTAGTGACAGGTAATGAGCAGTTCTTC. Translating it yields CASSLVTGNEQFF.

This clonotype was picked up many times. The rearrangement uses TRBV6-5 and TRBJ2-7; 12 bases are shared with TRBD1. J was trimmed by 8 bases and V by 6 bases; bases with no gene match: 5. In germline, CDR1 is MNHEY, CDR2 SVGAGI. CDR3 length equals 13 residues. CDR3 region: CASSLGQGAKQYF. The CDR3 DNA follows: TGTGCCAGCAGCCTGGGACAGGGGGCGAAGCAGTACTTC.

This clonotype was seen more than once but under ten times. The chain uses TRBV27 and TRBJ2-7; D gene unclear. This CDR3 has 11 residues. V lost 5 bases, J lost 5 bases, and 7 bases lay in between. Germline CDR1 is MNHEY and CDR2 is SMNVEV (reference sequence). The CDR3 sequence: CASSTTDEQYF. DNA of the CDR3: TGTGCCAGCAGTACGACCGACGAGCAGTACTTC.

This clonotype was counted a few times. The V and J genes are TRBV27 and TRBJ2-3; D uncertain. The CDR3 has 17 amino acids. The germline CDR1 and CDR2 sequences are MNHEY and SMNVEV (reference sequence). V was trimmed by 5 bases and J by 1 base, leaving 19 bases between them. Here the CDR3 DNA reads TGTGCCAGCAGTCGCCACGGGCAGAGTGGAGGCACAGATACGCAGTATTTT. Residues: CASSRHGQSGGTDTQYF.

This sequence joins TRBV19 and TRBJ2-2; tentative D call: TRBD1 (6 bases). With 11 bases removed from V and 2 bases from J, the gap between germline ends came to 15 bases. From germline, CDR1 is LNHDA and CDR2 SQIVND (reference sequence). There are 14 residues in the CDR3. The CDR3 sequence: CAGRTGYNTGELFF. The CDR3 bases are TGTGCCGGCAGAACAGGGTACAACACCGGGGAGCTGTTTTTT. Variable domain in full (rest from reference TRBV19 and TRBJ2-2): DGGITQSPKYLFRKEGQNVTLSCEQNLNHDAMYWYRQDPGQGLRLIYYSQIVNDFQKGDIAEGYSVSREKKESFPLTVTSAQKNPTAFYLCAGRTGYNTGELFFGEGSRLTVL.

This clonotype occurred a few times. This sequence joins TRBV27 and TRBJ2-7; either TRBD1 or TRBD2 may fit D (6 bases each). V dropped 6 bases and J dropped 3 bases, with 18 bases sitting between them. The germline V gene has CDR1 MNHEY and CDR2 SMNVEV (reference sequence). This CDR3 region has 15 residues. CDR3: CASSPGGAGFYEQYF. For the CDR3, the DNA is TGTGCCAGCAGCCCCGGGGGCGCGGGGTTCTACGAGCAGTACTTC.

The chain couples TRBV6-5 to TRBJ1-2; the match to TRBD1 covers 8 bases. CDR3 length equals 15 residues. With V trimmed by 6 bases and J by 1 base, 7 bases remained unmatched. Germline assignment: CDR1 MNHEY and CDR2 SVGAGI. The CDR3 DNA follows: TGTGCCAGCAGACTCGGACAGGGCTTTAACTATGGCTACACCTTC. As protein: CASRLGQGFNYGYTF.

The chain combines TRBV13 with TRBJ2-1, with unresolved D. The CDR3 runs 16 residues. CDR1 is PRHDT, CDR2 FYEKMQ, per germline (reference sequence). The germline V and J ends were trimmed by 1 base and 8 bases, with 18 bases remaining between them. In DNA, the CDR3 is TGTGCCAGCAGCTTAGCAACAAGCATGTTCTTCGATGAGCAGTTCTTC. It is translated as CASSLATSMFFDEQFF.

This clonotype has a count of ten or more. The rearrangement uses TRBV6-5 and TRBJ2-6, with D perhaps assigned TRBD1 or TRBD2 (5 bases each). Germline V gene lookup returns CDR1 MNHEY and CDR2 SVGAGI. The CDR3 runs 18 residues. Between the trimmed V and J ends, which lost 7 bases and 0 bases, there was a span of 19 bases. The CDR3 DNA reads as TGTGCCAGCACCCACTTGGTGGGGGAGAACTCTGGGGCCAACGTCCTGACTTTC. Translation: CASTHLVGENSGANVLTF.

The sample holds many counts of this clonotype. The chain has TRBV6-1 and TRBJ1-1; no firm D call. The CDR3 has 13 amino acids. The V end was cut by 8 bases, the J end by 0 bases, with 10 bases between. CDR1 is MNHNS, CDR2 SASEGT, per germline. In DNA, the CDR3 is TGTGCCAGCCTAGTGCAGATGAACACTGAAGCTTTCTTT. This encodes CASLVQMNTEAFF.

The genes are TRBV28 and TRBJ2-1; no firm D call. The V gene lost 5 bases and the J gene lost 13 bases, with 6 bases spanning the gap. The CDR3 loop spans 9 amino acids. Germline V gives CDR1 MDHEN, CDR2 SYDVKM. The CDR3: CASSPPQFF. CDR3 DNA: TGTGCCAGCAGTCCCCCTCAGTTCTTC.

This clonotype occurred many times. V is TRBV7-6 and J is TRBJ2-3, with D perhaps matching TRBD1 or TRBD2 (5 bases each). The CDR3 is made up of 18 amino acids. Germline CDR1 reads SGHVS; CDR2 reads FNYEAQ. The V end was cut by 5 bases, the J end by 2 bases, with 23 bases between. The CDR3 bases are TGTGCCAGCAGCCAAGATTCGACGGGGCGGGCCTACACAGATACGCAGTATTTT. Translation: CASSQDSTGRAYTDTQYF.

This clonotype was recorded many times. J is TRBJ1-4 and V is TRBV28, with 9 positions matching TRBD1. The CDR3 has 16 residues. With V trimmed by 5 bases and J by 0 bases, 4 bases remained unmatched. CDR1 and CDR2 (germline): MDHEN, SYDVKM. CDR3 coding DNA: TGTGCCAGCAGTAGGACAGGGGAAGCAACTAATGAAAAACTGTTTTTT. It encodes CASSRTGEATNEKLFF.

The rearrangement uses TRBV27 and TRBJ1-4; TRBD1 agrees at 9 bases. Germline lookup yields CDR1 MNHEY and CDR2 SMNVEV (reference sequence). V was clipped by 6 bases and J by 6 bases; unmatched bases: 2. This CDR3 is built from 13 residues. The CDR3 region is CASRRTGDEKLFF. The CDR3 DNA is TGTGCCAGCAGGAGGACAGGGGATGAAAAACTGTTTTTT.

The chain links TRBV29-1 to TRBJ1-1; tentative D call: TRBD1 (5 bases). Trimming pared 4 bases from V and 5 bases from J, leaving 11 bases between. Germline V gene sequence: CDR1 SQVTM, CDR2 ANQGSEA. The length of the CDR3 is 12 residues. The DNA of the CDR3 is TGCAGCGTTGCCGGGGCAGGGACTGAAGCTTTCTTT. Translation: CSVAGAGTEAFF. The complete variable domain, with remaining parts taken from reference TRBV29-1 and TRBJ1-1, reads SAVISQKPSRDICQRGTSLTIQCQVDSQVTMMFWYRQQPGQSLTLIATANQGSEATYESGFVIDKFPISRPNLTFSTLTVSNMSPEDSSIYLCSVAGAGTEAFFGQGTRLTVV.

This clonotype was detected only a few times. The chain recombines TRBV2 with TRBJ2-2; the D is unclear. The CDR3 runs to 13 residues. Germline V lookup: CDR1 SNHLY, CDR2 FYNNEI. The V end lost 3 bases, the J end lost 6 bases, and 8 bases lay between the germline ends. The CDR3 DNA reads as TGTGCCAGCAGTGAGGCCTTCCCCGGGGAGCTGTTTTTT. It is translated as CASSEAFPGELFF.

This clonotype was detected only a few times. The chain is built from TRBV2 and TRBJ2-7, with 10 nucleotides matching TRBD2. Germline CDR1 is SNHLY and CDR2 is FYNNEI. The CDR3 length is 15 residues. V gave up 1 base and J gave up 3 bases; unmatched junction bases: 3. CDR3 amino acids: CASSEGSGRFYEQYF. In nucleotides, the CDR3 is TGTGCCAGCAGTGAAGGTAGCGGGAGGTTCTACGAGCAGTACTTC.

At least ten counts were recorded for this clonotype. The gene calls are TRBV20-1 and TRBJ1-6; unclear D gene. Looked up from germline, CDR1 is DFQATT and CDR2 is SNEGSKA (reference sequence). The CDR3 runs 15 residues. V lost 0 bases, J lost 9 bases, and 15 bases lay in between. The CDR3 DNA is TGCAGTGCTAGAGATCGTAGGGATTTTGGTTCACCCCTCCACTTT. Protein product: CSARDRRDFGSPLHF.

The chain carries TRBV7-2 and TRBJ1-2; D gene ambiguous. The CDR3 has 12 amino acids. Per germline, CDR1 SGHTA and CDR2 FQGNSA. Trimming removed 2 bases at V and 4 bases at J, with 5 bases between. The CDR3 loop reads CASSLYGYGYTF. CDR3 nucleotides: TGTGCCAGCAGCTTATATGGCTATGGCTACACCTTC.

CDR3 residues: CASSLQGAGEQFF. As DNA, the CDR3 is TGTGCCAGTAGTCTTCAAGGGGCGGGCGAGCAGTTCTTC. The J gene is TRBJ2-1, the V gene TRBV19; either TRBD1 or TRBD2 may fit D (5 bases each). CDR1 and CDR2 from the germline V gene are LNHDA and SQIVND (reference sequence). Trimming shortened V by 5 bases and J by 10 bases, and 15 bases separated the two germline ends. CDR3 length: 13 residues.

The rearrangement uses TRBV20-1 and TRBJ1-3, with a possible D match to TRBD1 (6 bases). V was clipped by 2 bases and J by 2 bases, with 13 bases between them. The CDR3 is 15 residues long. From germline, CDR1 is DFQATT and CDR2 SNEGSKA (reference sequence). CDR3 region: CSARRGGGTGNTIYF. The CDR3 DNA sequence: TGCAGTGCTAGAAGAGGGGGAGGCACTGGAAACACCATATATTTT.